These 24 T cell receptor beta chains came from one sample sequenced in a study of blood T cell repertoires in COVID-19. TCRdb keeps only in-frame clones here, not all; method: immunoSEQ multiplex PCR. Among over 55,000 clones listed, approximately 81% were seen once. The material sequenced was PBMCs or T cells enriched from blood (not recorded which). The receptors originated from a woman aged 40 to 49 with acute COVID-19.

This chain uses TRBV21-1 with TRBJ2-7; the table names TRBD1, a call not compared with the DNA. TRBV21-1 is annotated as a pseudogene. The CDR3 is 15 amino acids. The DNA for the CDR3 is TGTGCCAGCAGCACCTCGACAGGGGCGTCCTACGAGCAGTACTTC. Residues: CASSTSTGASYEQYF.

This clone was seen more than once but under ten times. The chain uses TRBV9 and TRBJ2-3; the D is unclear. The CDR3 loop spans 13 amino acids. With 0 bases removed from V and 3 bases from J, the gap between germline ends came to 5 bases. Per the germline V gene, CDR1 is SGDLS and CDR2 is YYNGEE. CDR3 DNA sequence: TGTGCCAGCAGCGTAGGCACAACAGATACGCAGTATTTT. Translating it yields CASSVGTTDTQYF. Looking up the rest from reference TRBV9 and TRBJ2-3 gives the full variable domain: DSGVTQTPKHLITATGQRVTLRCSPRSGDLSVYWYQQSLDQGLQFLIQYYNGEERAKGNILERFSAQQFPDLHSELNLSSLELGDSALYFCASSVGTTDTQYFGPGTRLTVL.

The gene calls are TRBV18 and TRBJ1-5; maybe TRBD1 (5 bases). Germline CDR1 and CDR2: KGHSH and LQKENI. There are 17 residues in the CDR3. Trimming removed 2 bases at V and 5 bases at J, with 19 bases between. Here the CDR3 reads CASSPWRGAGPDQPQHF. CDR3 bases: TGTGCCAGCTCACCATGGAGGGGCGCGGGTCCGGATCAGCCCCAGCATTTT.

The rearrangement links TRBV4-1 to TRBJ2-1, with D unclear. The V gene's germline CDR1 is MGHRA and CDR2 YSYEKL. The CDR3 contains 11 residues. V was clipped by 5 bases and J by 9 bases, with 8 bases between them. The CDR3 nucleotides are TGCGCCAGCAGCGAGGCTGGTGAGCAGTTCTTC. It specifies CASSEAGEQFF.

The chain couples TRBV7-9 to TRBJ1-1; 8 nucleotides agree with TRBD1. The CDR3 extends over 12 amino acids. Germline assignment: CDR1 SEHNR and CDR2 FQNEAQ (reference sequence). V lost 4 bases and J lost 11; bases outside the gene matches: 6. In DNA, the CDR3 is TGTGCCAGCAGCTCCGACAGGGGTACGGCTTTCTTT. It is translated as CASSSDRGTAFF.

The gene calls are TRBV5-1 and TRBJ2-5, with D tentatively TRBD1 (6 bases). The V gene's germline CDR1 is SGHRS and CDR2 YFSETQ. The CDR3 contains 12 residues. Between the trimmed V and J ends, which lost 5 bases and 2 bases, there was a span of 7 bases. The CDR3 DNA reads as TGCGCCAGCAGTAGGGGGCAAGAGACCCAGTACTTC. Protein: CASSRGQETQYF.

This clone has just one count. The rearrangement joins TRBV27 to TRBJ1-5; D might be TRBD1 (6 bases). V lost 5 bases to trimming and J lost 6 bases, with 14 bases between them. The CDR3 is made up of 14 amino acids. Germline CDR1 MNHEY, CDR2 SMNVEV (reference sequence). The CDR3 region is CASSQGTSGQPQHF. The CDR3 DNA reads as TGTGCCAGCAGTCAGGGGACCAGTGGTCAGCCCCAGCATTTT.

This chain links TRBV24-1 with TRBJ2-1; 11 positions match TRBD2. CDR3 length: 16 residues. CDR1 is KGHDR, CDR2 SFDVKD, per germline. With 4 bases clipped from V and 5 bases from J, the junction kept 6 bases outside the gene matches. CDR3 sequence: CATSEPLAGGDNEQFF. As DNA, the CDR3 is TGTGCCACCAGTGAACCTCTAGCGGGAGGTGACAATGAGCAGTTCTTC.

This clone was seen a handful of times. J is TRBJ1-1 and V is TRBV11-1, with unresolved D. CDR3 size: 16 residues. Germline V gene lookup returns CDR1 SGHAT and CDR2 FQDESV (reference sequence). V was clipped by 6 bases and J by 1 base, with 18 bases between them. This chain's CDR3 is CASSLHARVGNTEAFF. CDR3 in DNA: TGTGCCAGCAGTTTACACGCTCGGGTGGGGAACACTGAAGCTTTCTTT.

The rearrangement links TRBV28 to TRBJ1-2; 7 bases map to TRBD1. Germline V gives CDR1 MDHEN, CDR2 SYDVKM. The CDR3 is 13 amino acids. The V and J ends lost 6 bases and 8 bases, in that order; junction bases with no gene match: 9. The CDR3 DNA reads as TGTGCCAGCAGCAAAACAGGGGCCAGGGGCTACACCTTC. Its translation is CASSKTGARGYTF.

This clone was detected only once. The chain links TRBV6-9 to TRBJ2-1, with 9 bases lining up with TRBD2. The germline CDR1 and CDR2 sequences are MNHGY and SVAAGI. V lost 4 bases to trimming and J lost 9 bases; unmatched junction nucleotides: 7. CDR3 length: 14 residues. The CDR3: CASSSGTSLGEQFF. The CDR3 region has the DNA TGTGCCAGCAGTTCTGGGACTAGCTTAGGTGAGCAGTTCTTC.

This clone was seen only a few times. V usage is TRBV2 and J usage is TRBJ1-4; tentatively, D is TRBD1 (6 bases). CDR3 length equals 17 residues. V was clipped by 3 bases and J by 7 bases, with 21 bases between them. Germline V CDR1 and CDR2: SNHLY, FYNNEI. CDR3 region: CASSDTHFTGPGEKLFF. Written as DNA, the CDR3 is TGTGCCAGCAGTGATACGCACTTCACAGGGCCGGGTGAAAAACTGTTTTTT.

A remark on this clone: An end of the junction differs from the germline gene, which may be a read error. The V gene is TRBV2, the J gene TRBJ2-1, with 12 positions matching TRBD2. This CDR3 has 13 residues. Germline-derived CDR1 and CDR2 are SNHLY and FYNNEI. The CDR3 bases are TGTGCCAGCAGCACCGGTCTAGCGGGAGGGCCAGTCTTC. As protein: CASSTGLAGGPVF. Full variable domain (outside the CDR3, taken from reference TRBV2 and TRBJ2-1): EPEVTQTPSHQVTQMGQEVILRCVPISNHLYFYWYRQILGQKVEFLVSFYNNEISEKSEIFDDQFSVERPDGSNFTLKIRSTKLEDSAMYFCASSTGLAGGPVFGPGTRLTVL.

This rearrangement joins TRBV27 to TRBJ2-2; 9 bases match TRBD1. The CDR3 loop spans 15 amino acids. Trimming cost V 3 bases and J 7 bases; bases outside gene matches: 6. CDR1 and CDR2 (germline): MNHEY, SMNVEV (reference sequence). The CDR3 DNA reads TGTGCCAGCAGTTTCGGGACAGGGTTCGGCGGGGAGCTGTTTTTT. This encodes CASSFGTGFGGELFF.

This chain connects TRBV7-9 to TRBJ2-7, with D maybe TRBD2 (6 bases). The CDR3 runs 14 residues. Germline CDR1 is SEHNR and CDR2 is FQNEAQ (reference sequence). Trimming shortened V by 4 bases and J by 6 bases, and 16 bases separated the two germline ends. CDR3 sequence: CASSWGDSFVEQYF. CDR3 sequence (DNA): TGTGCCAGCAGCTGGGGGGACTCCTTTGTCGAGCAGTACTTC.

This clone was recorded only once. The chain is built from TRBV6-5 and TRBJ2-4; D gene uncertain. V was pared by 2 bases and J by 0 bases, with 5 bases between. The CDR3 loop spans 14 amino acids. CDR1 is MNHEY and CDR2 is SVGAGI in the germline V gene. CDR3 nucleotide sequence: TGTGCCAGCAGTTACCCGGTAGCCAAAAACATTCAGTACTTC. Protein sequence: CASSYPVAKNIQYF.

The chain has TRBV3-1 (or the pseudogene TRBV3-2) and TRBJ2-7; D may be TRBD1 (6 bases). The CDR3 is made up of 14 amino acids. Trimming cost V 3 bases and J 6 bases, with 15 bases left between them. In germline, CDR1 is LGHDT, CDR2 YNNKEL (reference sequence). The CDR3 region has the DNA TGTGCCAGCAGCCAGGCTATTTCAGGGGTCGAGCAGTACTTC. Translation gives CASSQAISGVEQYF.

This chain's CDR3 is CATGTPRAGGFTGELFF. The CDR3 bases are TGTGCCACCGGAACGCCAAGGGCAGGGGGCTTCACCGGGGAGCTGTTTTTT. This chain joins TRBV24-1 and TRBJ2-2; 8 positions match TRBD1. The V gene's germline CDR1 is KGHDR and CDR2 SFDVKD. The V and J ends lost 9 bases and 4 bases, in that order; junction bases with no gene match: 15. The CDR3 covers 17 residues.

J is TRBJ2-5 and V is TRBV5-4, with D possibly TRBD2 on 5 matching bases. Trimming shortened V by 3 bases and J by 4 bases, and 16 bases separated the two germline ends. Germline lookup yields CDR1 SGHNT and CDR2 YYREEE (reference sequence). The CDR3 has 15 residues. CDR3 nucleotides: TGTGCCAGCAGCTCCCCCCGGGATTCCCTAGAGACCCAGTACTTC. Its translation is CASSSPRDSLETQYF.

V usage is TRBV2 and J usage is TRBJ1-1; 8 bases map to TRBD1. The CDR3 has 14 amino acids. Losses at the gene ends were 7 bases for V and 1 base for J; bases not matched to a gene: 5. Germline V gene data show CDR1 as SNHLY and CDR2 as FYNNEI. The CDR3 protein is CASMSGGGNTEAFF. The DNA for the CDR3 is TGTGCCAGCATGTCAGGGGGCGGGAACACTGAAGCTTTCTTT.

This clone was counted between two and nine times. The CDR3 region has the DNA TGTGCCACCTCCGGGACAGGAAGGAATGAGCAGTTCTTC. This encodes CATSGTGRNEQFF. J is TRBJ2-1 and V is TRBV19; 8 bases are shared with TRBD1. This CDR3 is 13 amino acids long. Per germline, CDR1 LNHDA and CDR2 SQIVND (reference sequence). With V trimmed by 10 bases and J by 7 bases, 9 bases remained unmatched.

This chain links TRBV19 with TRBJ2-7; weak D call: TRBD1 (6 bases). The CDR3 runs to 14 residues. V was shortened by 5 bases and J by 3 bases, with 14 bases between the two germline ends. Germline V gene lookup returns CDR1 LNHDA and CDR2 SQIVND (reference sequence). CDR3 sequence reads: CASSYGQGHYEQYF. CDR3 coding DNA: TGTGCCAGTAGTTATGGGCAGGGGCACTACGAGCAGTACTTC.

The chain is built from TRBV18 and TRBJ1-4, with 9 bases that match TRBD1. The CDR3 is 14 residues long. Germline-derived CDR1 and CDR2 are KGHSH and LQKENI. J gave up 8 bases and V 3 bases, and 4 bases lay outside the gene matches. The CDR3 bases are TGTGCCAGCTCACCGGGACAGGGTTTGGAAAAACTGTTTTTT. It encodes CASSPGQGLEKLFF.

This chain connects TRBV6-5 to TRBJ1-5; D is undetermined. Trimming left V 4 bases short and J 2 bases short, with 9 bases between. The CDR3 is 14 residues long. Germline CDR1 reads MNHEY; CDR2 reads SVGAGI. CDR3 DNA: TGTGCCAGCAGTTCTCGTGGAGGCAATCAGCCCCAGCATTTT. It specifies CASSSRGGNQPQHF.